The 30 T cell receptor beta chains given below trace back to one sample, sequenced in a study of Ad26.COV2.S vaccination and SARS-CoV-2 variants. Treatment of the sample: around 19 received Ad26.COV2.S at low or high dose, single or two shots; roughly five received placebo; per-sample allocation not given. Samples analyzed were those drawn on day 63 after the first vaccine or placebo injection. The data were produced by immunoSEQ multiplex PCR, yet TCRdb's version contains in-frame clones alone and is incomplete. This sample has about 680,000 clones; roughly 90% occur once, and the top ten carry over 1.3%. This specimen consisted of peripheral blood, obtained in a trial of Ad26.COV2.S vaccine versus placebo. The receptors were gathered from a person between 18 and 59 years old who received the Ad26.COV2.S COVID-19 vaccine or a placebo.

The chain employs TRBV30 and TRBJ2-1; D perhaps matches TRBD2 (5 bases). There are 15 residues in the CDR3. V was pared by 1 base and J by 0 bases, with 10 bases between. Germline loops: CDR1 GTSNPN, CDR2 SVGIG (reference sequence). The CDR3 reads CAWSGLGSSYNEQFF. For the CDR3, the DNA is TGTGCCTGGAGTGGGTTGGGGAGCTCCTACAATGAGCAGTTCTTC.

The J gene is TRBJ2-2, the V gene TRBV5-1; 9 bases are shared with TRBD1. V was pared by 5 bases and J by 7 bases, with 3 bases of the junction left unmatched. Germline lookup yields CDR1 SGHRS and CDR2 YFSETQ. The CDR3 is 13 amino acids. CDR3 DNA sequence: TGCGCCAGCAGTACAGGGGGCCGCGGGGAGCTGTTTTTT. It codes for CASSTGGRGELFF.

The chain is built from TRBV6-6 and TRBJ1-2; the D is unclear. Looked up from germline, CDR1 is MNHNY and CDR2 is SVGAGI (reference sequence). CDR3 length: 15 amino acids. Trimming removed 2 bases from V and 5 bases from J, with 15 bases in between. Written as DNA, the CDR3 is TGTGCCAGCAGTTACGAGCCGGGTTTGGGGTATGGCTACACCTTC. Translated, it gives CASSYEPGLGYGYTF.

CDR3: CASSPWEGNSPLHF. In nucleotides, the CDR3 is TGTGCCAGCAGCCCTTGGGAGGGGAATTCACCCCTCCACTTT. This chain uses TRBV7-9 with TRBJ1-6; a possible D gene is TRBD1 (5 bases). Trimming pared 5 bases from V and 7 bases from J, leaving 12 bases between. This CDR3 region has 14 residues. Germline CDR1 reads SEHNR; CDR2 reads FQNEAQ (reference sequence).

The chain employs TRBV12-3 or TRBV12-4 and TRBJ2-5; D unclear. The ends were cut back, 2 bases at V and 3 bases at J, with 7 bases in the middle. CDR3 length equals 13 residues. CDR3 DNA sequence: TGTGCCAGCAGTTTATCGGTAGAAGAGACCCAGTACTTC. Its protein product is CASSLSVEETQYF.

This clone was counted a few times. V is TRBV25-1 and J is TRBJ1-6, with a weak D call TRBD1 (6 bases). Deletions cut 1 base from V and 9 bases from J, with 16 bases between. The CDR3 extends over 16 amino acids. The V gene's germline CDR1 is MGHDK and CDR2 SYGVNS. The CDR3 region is CASSEWRQGYFSPLHF. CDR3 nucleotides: TGTGCCAGCAGTGAATGGCGGCAGGGGTATTTTTCACCCCTCCACTTT.

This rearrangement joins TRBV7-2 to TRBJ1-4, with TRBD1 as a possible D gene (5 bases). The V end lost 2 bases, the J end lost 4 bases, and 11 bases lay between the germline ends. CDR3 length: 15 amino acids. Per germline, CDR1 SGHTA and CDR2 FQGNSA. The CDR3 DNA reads TGTGCCAGCAGCTTAAGAGGGGTCCTTAATGAAAAACTGTTTTTT. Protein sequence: CASSLRGVLNEKLFF.

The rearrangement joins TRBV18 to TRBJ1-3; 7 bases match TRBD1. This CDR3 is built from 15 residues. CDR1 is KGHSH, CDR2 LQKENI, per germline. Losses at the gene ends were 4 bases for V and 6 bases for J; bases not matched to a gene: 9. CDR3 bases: TGTGCCAGCTCACTTTTAGGGACAGTCGAAAACACCATATATTTT. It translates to CASSLLGTVENTIYF. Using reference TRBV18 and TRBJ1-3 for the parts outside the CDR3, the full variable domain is NAGVMQNPRHLVRRRGQEARLRCSPMKGHSHVYWYRQLPEEGLKFMVYLQKENIIDESGMPKERFSAEFPKEGPSILRIQQVVRGDSAAYFCASSLLGTVENTIYFGEGSWLTVV.

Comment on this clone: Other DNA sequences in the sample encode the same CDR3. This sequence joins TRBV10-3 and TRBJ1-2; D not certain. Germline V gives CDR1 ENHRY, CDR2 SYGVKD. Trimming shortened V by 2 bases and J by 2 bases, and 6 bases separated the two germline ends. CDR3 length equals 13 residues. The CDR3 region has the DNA TGTGCCATCAGTGAGGATGCAAACTATGGCTACACCTTC. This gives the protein CAISEDANYGYTF.

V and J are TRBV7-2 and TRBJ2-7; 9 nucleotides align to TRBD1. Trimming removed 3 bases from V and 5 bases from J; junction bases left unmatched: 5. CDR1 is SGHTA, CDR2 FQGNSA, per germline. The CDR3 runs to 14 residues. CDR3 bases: TGTGCCAGCAGCTTTCAGGGACAGGGTCACGAGCAGTACTTC. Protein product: CASSFQGQGHEQYF.

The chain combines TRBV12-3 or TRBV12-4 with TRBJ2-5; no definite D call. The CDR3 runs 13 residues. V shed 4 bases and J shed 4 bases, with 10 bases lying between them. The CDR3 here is CASSSPVRETQYF. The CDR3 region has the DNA TGTGCCAGCAGTTCCCCGGTGCGAGAGACCCAGTACTTC.

CDR3 protein: CASTLGQFNNVLTF. The CDR3, as DNA: TGTGCCAGTACCTTAGGACAGTTCAACAACGTCCTGACTTTC. This chain joins TRBV19 and TRBJ2-6; D may be TRBD1 (6 bases). This CDR3 is built from 14 residues. Germline V gene sequence: CDR1 LNHDA, CDR2 SQIVND (reference sequence). Trimming took 7 bases from V and 9 from J, leaving 16 bases between them.

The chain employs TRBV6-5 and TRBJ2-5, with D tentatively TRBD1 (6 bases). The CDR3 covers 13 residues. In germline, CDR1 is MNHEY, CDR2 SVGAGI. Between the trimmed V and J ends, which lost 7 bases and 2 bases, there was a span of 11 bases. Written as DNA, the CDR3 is TGTGCCAGCACCCCCACAGGGCAAGAGACCCAGTACTTC. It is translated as CASTPTGQETQYF.

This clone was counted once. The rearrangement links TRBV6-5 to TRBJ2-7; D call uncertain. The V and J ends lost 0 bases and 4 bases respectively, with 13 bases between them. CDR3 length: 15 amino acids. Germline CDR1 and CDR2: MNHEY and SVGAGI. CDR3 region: CASSYSHRKDYEQYF. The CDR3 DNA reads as TGTGCCAGCAGTTACTCGCACCGGAAAGATTACGAGCAGTACTTC.

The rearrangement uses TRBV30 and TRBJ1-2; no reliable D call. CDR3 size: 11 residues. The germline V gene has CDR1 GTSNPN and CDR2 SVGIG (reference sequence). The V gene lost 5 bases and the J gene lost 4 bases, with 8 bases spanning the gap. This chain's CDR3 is CAWGRGYGYTF. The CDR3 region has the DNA TGTGCCTGGGGACGGGGCTATGGCTACACCTTC.

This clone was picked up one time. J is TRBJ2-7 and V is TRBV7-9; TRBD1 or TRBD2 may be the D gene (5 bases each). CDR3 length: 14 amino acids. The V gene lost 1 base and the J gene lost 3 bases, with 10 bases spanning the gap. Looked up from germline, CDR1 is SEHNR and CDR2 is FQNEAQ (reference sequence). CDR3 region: CASSLGGSFYEQYF. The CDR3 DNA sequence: TGTGCCAGCAGCTTAGGGGGGTCGTTCTACGAGCAGTACTTC.

The CDR3 bases are TGTGCCAGCAGTAAGGGCACAGGGTTTGGCACAGATACGCAGTATTTT. Encoded protein: CASSKGTGFGTDTQYF. The rearrangement uses TRBV6-6 and TRBJ2-3; a weak D match, TRBD1 (6 bases). Deletions cut 5 bases from V and 1 base from J, with 16 bases between. The CDR3 consists of 16 residues. CDR1 is MNHNY, CDR2 SVGAGI, per germline (reference sequence).

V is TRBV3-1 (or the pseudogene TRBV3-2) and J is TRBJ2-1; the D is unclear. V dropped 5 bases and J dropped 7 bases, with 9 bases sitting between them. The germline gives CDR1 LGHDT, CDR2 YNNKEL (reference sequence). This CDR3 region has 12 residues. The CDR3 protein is CASSYDPNEQFF. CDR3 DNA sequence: TGTGCCAGCAGCTACGACCCGAATGAGCAGTTCTTC.

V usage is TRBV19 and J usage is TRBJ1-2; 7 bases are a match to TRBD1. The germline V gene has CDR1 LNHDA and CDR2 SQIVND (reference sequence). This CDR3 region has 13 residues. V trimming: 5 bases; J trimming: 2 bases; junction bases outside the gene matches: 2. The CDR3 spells CASSVDRNYGYTF. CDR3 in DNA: TGTGCCAGTAGTGTGGACAGGAACTATGGCTACACCTTC.

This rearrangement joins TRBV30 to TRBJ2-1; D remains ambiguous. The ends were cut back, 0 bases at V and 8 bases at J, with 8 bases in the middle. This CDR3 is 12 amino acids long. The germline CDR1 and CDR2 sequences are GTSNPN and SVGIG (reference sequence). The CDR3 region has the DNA TGTGCCTGGAGTGTACGCAGCGATGAGCAGTTCTTC. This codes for CAWSVRSDEQFF.

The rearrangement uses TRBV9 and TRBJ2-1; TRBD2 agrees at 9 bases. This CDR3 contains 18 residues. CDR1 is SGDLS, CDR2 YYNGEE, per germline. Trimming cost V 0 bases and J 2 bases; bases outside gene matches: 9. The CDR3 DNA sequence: TGTGCCAGCAGCGTAGCTAATCCGGGACTAGCAGCCTACAATGAGCAGTTCTTC. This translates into CASSVANPGLAAYNEQFF. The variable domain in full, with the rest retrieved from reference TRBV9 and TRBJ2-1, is DSGVTQTPKHLITATGQRVTLRCSPRSGDLSVYWYQQSLDQGLQFLIQYYNGEERAKGNILERFSAQQFPDLHSELNLSSLELGDSALYFCASSVANPGLAAYNEQFFGPGTRLTVL.

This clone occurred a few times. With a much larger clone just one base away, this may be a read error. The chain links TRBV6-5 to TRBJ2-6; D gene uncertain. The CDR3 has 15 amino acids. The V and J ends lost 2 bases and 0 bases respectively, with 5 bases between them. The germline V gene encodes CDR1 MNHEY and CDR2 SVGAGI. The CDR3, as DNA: TGTGCCAGCAGTTACGCCAGCTCTGGGGCCAACGTCCTGACTTTC. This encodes CASSYASSGANVLTF.

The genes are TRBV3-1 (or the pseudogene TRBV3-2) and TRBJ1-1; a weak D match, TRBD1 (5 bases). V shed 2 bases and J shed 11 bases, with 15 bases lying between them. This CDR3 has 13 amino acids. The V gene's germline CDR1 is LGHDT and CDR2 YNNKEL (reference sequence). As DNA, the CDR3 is TGTGCCAGCAGCCAACAGGGCAGCCGAGCGGCTTTCTTT. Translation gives CASSQQGSRAAFF.

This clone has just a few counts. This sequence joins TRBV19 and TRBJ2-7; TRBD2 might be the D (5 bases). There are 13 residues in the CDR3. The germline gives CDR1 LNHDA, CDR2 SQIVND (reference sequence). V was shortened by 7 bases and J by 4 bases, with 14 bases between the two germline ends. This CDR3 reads CASTTNPGYEQYF. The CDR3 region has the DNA TGTGCCAGTACAACCAACCCGGGATACGAGCAGTACTTC.

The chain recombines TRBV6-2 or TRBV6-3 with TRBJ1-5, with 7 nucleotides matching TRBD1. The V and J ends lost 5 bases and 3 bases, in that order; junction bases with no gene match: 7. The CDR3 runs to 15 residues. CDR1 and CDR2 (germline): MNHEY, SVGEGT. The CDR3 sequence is CASSKAGTVNQPQHF. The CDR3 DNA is TGTGCCAGCAGTAAGGCAGGGACAGTCAATCAGCCCCAGCATTTT.

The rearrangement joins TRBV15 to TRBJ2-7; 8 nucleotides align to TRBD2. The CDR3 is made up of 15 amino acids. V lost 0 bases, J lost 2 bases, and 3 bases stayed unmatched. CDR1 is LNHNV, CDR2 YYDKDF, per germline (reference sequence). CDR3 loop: CATSRERGGTYEQYF. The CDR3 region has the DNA TGTGCCACCAGCAGAGAACGGGGGGGTACCTACGAGCAGTACTTC.

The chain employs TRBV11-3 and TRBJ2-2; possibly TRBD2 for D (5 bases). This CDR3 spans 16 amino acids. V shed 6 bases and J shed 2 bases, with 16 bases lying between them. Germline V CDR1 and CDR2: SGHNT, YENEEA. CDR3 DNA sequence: TGTGCCAGCAGTCCCCGCGCGGGTCCAAACACCGGGGAGCTGTTTTTT. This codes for CASSPRAGPNTGELFF.

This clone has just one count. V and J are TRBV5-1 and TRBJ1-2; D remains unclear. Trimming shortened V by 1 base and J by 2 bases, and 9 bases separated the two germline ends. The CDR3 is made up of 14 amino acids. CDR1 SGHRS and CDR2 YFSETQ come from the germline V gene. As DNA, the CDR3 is TGCGCCAGCAGCTTGTCCGCCAGCAACTATGGCTACACCTTC. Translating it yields CASSLSASNYGYTF.

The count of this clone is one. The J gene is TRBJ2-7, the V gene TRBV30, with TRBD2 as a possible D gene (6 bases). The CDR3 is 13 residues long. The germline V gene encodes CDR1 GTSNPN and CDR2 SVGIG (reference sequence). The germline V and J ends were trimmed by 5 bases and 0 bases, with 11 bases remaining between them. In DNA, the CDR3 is TGTGCCTGGGGTAGCGGCATCTCCTACGAGCAGTACTTC. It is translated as CAWGSGISYEQYF. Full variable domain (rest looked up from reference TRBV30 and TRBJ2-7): SQTIHQWPATLVQPVGSPLSLECTVEGTSNPNLYWYRQAAGRGLQLLFYSVGIGQISSEVPQNLSASRPQDRQFILSSKKLLLSDSGFYLCAWGSGISYEQYFGPGTRLTVT.

In DNA form, the CDR3 reads TGTGCCACCAGCCCGGGACAGGGGAAAACTAGCGGGACAGGGAATGAGCAGTTCTTC. Amino acid sequence: CATSPGQGKTSGTGNEQFF. This chain joins TRBV10-3 and TRBJ2-1; D may correspond to TRBD1 or TRBD2 (10 bases each). V was shortened by 10 bases and J by 7 bases, with 35 bases between the two germline ends. Germline lookup yields CDR1 ENHRY and CDR2 SYGVKD. The length of the CDR3 is 19 residues.